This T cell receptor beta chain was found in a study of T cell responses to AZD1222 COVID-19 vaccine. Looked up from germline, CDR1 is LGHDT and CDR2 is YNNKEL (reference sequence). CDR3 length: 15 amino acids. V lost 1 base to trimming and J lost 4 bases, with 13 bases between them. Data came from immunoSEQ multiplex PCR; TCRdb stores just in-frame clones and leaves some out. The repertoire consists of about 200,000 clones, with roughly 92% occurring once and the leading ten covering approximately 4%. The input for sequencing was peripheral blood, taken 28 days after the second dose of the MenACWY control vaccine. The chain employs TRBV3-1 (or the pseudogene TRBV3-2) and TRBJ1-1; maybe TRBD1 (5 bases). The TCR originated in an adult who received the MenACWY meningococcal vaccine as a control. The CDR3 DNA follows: TGTGCCAGCAGCCAAGGGCTGGGGCCCCCCACTGAAGCTTTCTTT. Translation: CASSQGLGPPTEAFF.